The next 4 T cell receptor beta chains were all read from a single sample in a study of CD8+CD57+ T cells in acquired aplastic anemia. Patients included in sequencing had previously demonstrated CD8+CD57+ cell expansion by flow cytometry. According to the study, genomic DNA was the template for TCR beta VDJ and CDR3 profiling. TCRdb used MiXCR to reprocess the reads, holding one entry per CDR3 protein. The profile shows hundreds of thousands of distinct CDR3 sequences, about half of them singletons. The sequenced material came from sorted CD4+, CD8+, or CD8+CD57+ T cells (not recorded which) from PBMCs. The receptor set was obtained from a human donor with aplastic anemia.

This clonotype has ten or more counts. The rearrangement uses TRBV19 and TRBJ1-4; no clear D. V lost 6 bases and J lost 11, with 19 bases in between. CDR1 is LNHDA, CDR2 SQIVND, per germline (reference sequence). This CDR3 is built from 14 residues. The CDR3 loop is CASSDDTTAGKLFF. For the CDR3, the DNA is TGTGCCAGTAGCGATGATACGACGGCCGGGAAACTGTTTTTT.

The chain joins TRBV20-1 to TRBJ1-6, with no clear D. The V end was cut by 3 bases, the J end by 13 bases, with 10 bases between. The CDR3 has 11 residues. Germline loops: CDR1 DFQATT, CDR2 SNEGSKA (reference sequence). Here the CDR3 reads CSARGEGPLHF. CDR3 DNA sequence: TGCAGTGCTAGGGGCGAGGGTCCCCTCCACTTT.

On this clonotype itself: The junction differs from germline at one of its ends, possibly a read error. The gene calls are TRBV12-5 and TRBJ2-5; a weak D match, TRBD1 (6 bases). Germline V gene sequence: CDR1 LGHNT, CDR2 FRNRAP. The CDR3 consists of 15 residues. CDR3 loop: CASGLVHRGQGTQYF. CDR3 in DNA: TGTGCTAGTGGTTTGGTACACCGGGGACAAGGGACCCAGTACTTC.

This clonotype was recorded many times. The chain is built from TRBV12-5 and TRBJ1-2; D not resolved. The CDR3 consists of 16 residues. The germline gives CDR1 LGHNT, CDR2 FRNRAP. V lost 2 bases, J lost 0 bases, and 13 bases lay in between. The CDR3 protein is CASGLLEAETNYGYTF. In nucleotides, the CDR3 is TGTGCTAGTGGTTTGTTGGAGGCAGAGACTAACTATGGCTACACCTTC.